One and the same sample provided the 23 T cell receptor beta chains below, sequenced in a study of tumor-infiltrating lymphocytes in primary liver carcinoma. cDNA specific to TCR beta was made from around 470 ng of total RNA, with a constant-region primer employed for priming. Modified slightly, ARM-PCR produced TCR beta libraries over three nested multiplex PCR rounds. TRBV1-TRBV30 forward primers paired with a C-beta reverse primer drove the first two PCR rounds, around 10 cycles each. TCRdb re-called the multiplex PCR reads with MiXCR, one entry per CDR3 protein. Seen here are more than 90,000 distinct CDR3 sequences, under 70% observed once, and the top ten hold more than 10%. The study co-extracted DNA and RNA from 20-30 mg of unsorted bulk tissue. Sequencing was performed on liver tumor tissue from sampling region 2. The subset was: tumor region T2, inferior pole. Receptors were obtained from a woman aged 55-70 years with primary liver carcinoma and hepatitis B virus infection.

The chain joins TRBV6-5 to TRBJ1-1; D gene ambiguous. The CDR3 extends over 15 amino acids. The ends were cut back, 5 bases at V and 0 bases at J, with 13 bases in the middle. Germline V gene sequence: CDR1 MNHEY, CDR2 SVGAGI. CDR3 in DNA: TGTGCCAGCAGTCCTCGACCCAACATGAACACTGAAGCTTTCTTT. Translation gives CASSPRPNMNTEAFF.

The V gene is TRBV12-3 or TRBV12-4, the J gene TRBJ1-1, with 8 nucleotides matching TRBD1. V gave up 6 bases and J gave up 4 bases; unmatched junction bases: 13. This CDR3 spans 16 amino acids. The chain's CDR3 is CASRPRAGGGGTEAFF. CDR3 sequence (DNA): TGTGCCAGCAGGCCTCGGGCAGGGGGCGGTGGCACTGAAGCTTTCTTT.

The table lists this clonotype with a count of one. This sequence joins TRBV10-3 and TRBJ2-5; D tentatively fits TRBD1 or TRBD2 (5 bases each). The CDR3 loop spans 13 amino acids. Trimming stripped 9 bases from V and 7 bases from J, with 18 bases between. Germline V lookup: CDR1 ENHRY, CDR2 SYGVKD. In DNA, the CDR3 is TGTGCCATTACAAGAGGGGAAGGTGGGACCCAGTACTTC. As protein: CAITRGEGGTQYF.

For this clonotype: Mismatch with germline at one junction end may stem from a read error. This chain links TRBV11-2 with TRBJ1-1; D is possibly TRBD1 (5 bases). Germline assignment: CDR1 SGHAT and CDR2 FQNNGV. There are 20 residues in the CDR3. The DNA for the CDR3 is TGTGCCATCAGCCCACATCAGCACAGACACCTTCGTTTTTGGGGCTATGAAGCTTTCTTT. It specifies CAISPHQHRHLRFWGYEAFF.

As for this clonotype: A much larger clone differs by one base, so this may be a read error. This sequence joins TRBV30 and TRBJ2-7; D possibly uses TRBD1 or TRBD2 (5 bases each). The CDR3 sequence is 14 residues long. CDR1 is GTSNPN, CDR2 SVGIG, per germline (reference sequence). Trimming pared 5 bases from V and 7 bases from J, leaving 21 bases between. The CDR3 DNA follows: TGTGCCTGGTGGACCGGGACCTCCAAGAGGGAGCAGTACTTC. As protein: CAWWTGTSKREQYF. Supplemented by reference TRBV30 and TRBJ2-7, the full variable domain reads SQTIHQWPATLVQPVGSPLSLECTVEGTSNPNLYWYRQAAGRGLQLLFYSVGIGQISSEVPQNLSASRPQDRQFILSSKKLLLSDSGFYLCAWWTGTSKREQYFGPGTRLTVT.

About this clonotype itself: One end of the junction is discordant with germline, which a read error may explain. V gene TRBV11-3 combines with J gene TRBJ2-1; 8 positions match TRBD2. This CDR3 contains 13 residues. From germline, CDR1 is SGHNT and CDR2 YENEEA. CDR3 amino acids: CANSPRLALEQFF. In nucleotides, the CDR3 is TGTGCCAACAGCCCACGACTAGCGCTTGAGCAGTTCTTC.

This clonotype was detected many times. The V call is TRBV6-6, the J call TRBJ1-2; D unclear. Germline V lookup: CDR1 MNHNY, CDR2 SVGAGI (reference sequence). V was cut by 0 bases and J by 0 bases, with 14 bases left in between. The CDR3 contains 17 residues. The CDR3 DNA follows: TGTGCCAGCAGTTACTCGCCCGGTCGGTCTTCTAACTATGGCTACACCTTC. Residues: CASSYSPGRSSNYGYTF.

This clonotype was detected only once. A much larger clone is a single base away; this may be a read error. The CDR3 DNA is TGCTCCAGCAGCTTACTTAGCGGGAGCTCCTACAATGAGCAGTTCTTC. Translated, it gives CSSSLLSGSSYNEQFF. The gene calls are TRBV5-1 and TRBJ2-1; the match to TRBD2 covers 9 bases. Germline V gene lookup returns CDR1 SGHRS and CDR2 YFSETQ. The CDR3 extends over 16 amino acids.

This clonotype has just a few counts. A much bigger clone sits one base away, suggesting this may be a read error. The chain employs TRBV4-1 and TRBJ1-4; D possibly corresponds to TRBD1 (6 bases). Germline V lookup: CDR1 MGHRA, CDR2 YSYEKL. The CDR3 has 18 amino acids. The CDR3 protein is CVSSQEEGRGDRQEKLFF. The CDR3 nucleotides read TGCGTCAGCAGCCAAGAAGAGGGGAGGGGGGATCGGCAAGAAAAACTGTTTTTT.

Concerning this clonotype: At one end, the junction sequence differs from germline, possibly due to a read error. The V gene is TRBV11-2, the J gene TRBJ2-3, with D unresolved. Per the germline V gene, CDR1 is SGHAT and CDR2 is FQNNGV. The CDR3 consists of 13 residues. DNA of the CDR3: TGTGCCATCAGCCAGCGACTGGGGAATACGCAGTATTTT. Amino acids: CAISQRLGNTQYF.

Concerning this clonotype itself: Possible read error: a much larger clone is one base away. Without the conserved terminal phenylalanine or tryptophan, this CDR3 likely stems from a read error. The chain joins TRBV5-1 to TRBJ1-1; 7 nucleotides match TRBD1. CDR1 SGHRS and CDR2 YFSETQ come from the germline V gene. The CDR3 loop spans 15 amino acids. V trimming: 0 bases; J trimming: 4 bases; junction bases outside the gene matches: 6. The CDR3 coding sequence is TGCGCCAGCAGCTTGGAATCAGGGGGTGCCACTGAAGCTTTCTTA. Amino acids: CASSLESGGATEAFL.

J is TRBJ2-4 and V is TRBV11-2; perhaps TRBD2 as D (7 bases). CDR1 and CDR2 from the germline V gene are SGHAT and FQNNGV. V gave up 2 bases and J gave up 10 bases, with 12 bases separating them. The CDR3 contains 13 residues. The CDR3 DNA reads TGTGCCAGCAGCTTAAGGGGGGAGGGGATTCAGTACTTC. It specifies CASSLRGEGIQYF.

A note on this clonotype: Lacking the conserved final phenylalanine or tryptophan, this CDR3 likely reflects a read error. The chain couples TRBV11-3 to TRBJ2-1; 9 bases line up with TRBD2. CDR3 length: 17 amino acids. Germline V gene sequence: CDR1 SGHNT, CDR2 YENEEA. The CDR3 DNA is TGTGCCAACAGCTTCGGTGGGTCGCGGGAGGGCCGCGATGAGCAGTTCTCC. This translates into CANSFGGSREGRDEQFS.

This clonotype was detected ten times or more. V usage is TRBV6-1 and J usage is TRBJ1-5; D gene unclear. The CDR3 is 13 residues long. Germline lookup yields CDR1 MNHNS and CDR2 SASEGT. V was trimmed by 7 bases and J by 6 bases, leaving 13 bases between them. Here the CDR3 DNA reads TGTGCCAGCAACGGGCAGGCTGCTCAGCCCCAGCATTTT. Its protein is CASNGQAAQPQHF.

With respect to this clonotype: Without the conserved terminal phenylalanine or tryptophan, this CDR3 likely stems from a read error. The rearrangement uses TRBV6-2 or TRBV6-3 and TRBJ1-1, with unresolved D. The CDR3 runs 13 residues. In germline, CDR1 is MNHEY, CDR2 SVGEGT. The CDR3: CASSNPGQTGAFY. The CDR3 DNA reads as TGTGCCAGCAGCAACCCGGGCCAAACTGGAGCTTTCTAT.

Concerning this clonotype: This may come from a read error, since a much larger clone is one base off. The chain employs TRBV5-1 and TRBJ2-6; either TRBD1 or TRBD2 may fit D (5 bases each). Germline V gives CDR1 SGHRS, CDR2 YFSETQ. This CDR3 is built from 16 residues. CDR3 sequence (DNA): TGCGCCAGCAGCTTGGGGGACGGGGCTGGGGCCAACGTCCTGTCTTTC. It encodes CASSLGDGAGANVLSF.

For this clonotype: The conserved phenylalanine or tryptophan is not found at the CDR3 terminus, so this likely reflects a read error. The CDR3 DNA reads TGCAGCGTCGGACATGGTGGGAATTCACCCCTCCACTAT. It is translated as CSVGHGGNSPLHY. This chain links TRBV29-1 with TRBJ1-6; tentatively, D is TRBD1 (5 bases). There are 13 residues in the CDR3. Trimming cost V 6 bases and J 7 bases, with 13 bases left between them. Germline lookup yields CDR1 SQVTM and CDR2 ANQGSEA.

The gene calls are TRBV6-1 and TRBJ2-1; 8 bases agree with TRBD2. The germline gives CDR1 MNHNS, CDR2 SASEGT. After removal of 10 bases from V and 11 bases from J, the junction contained 16 bases not matched to a gene. This CDR3 has 14 amino acids. The CDR3 DNA is TGTGCCACGAGAGCGGGGGACTCCTATAATAAGCAGTTCTTC. It specifies CATRAGDSYNKQFF.

As to this clonotype: Relative to the germline gene, one junction end is altered; a read error may explain this. J is TRBJ1-2 and V is TRBV30, with D tentatively TRBD1 (6 bases). The CDR3 is 16 amino acids. CDR1 GTSNPN and CDR2 SVGIG come from the germline V gene (reference sequence). The CDR3 DNA follows: TGTGCCCGGAGTGTTACACAGGGAGTCCGCATCTATGGCTACACCTTC. Protein: CARSVTQGVRIYGYTF.

This clonotype occurred a few times. A much larger clone differs from this one at a single base, so this may be a read error. The J gene is TRBJ1-5, the V gene TRBV12-5; 10 bases agree with TRBD1. The CDR3 loop spans 14 amino acids. Germline values: CDR1 LGHNT, CDR2 FRNRAP. The CDR3 protein is CVSGRGTGDQPQHF. Written as DNA, the CDR3 is TGTGTTAGTGGACGTGGGACAGGGGACCAGCCCCAGCATTTT.

With regard to this clonotype: A much larger clone lies a single base off, so this may be a read error. V usage is TRBV24-1 and J usage is TRBJ2-1, with 7 bases that match TRBD2. Germline CDR1 KGHDR, CDR2 SFDVKD. The CDR3 is 14 residues long. The CDR3 DNA reads TGTGTCACCAGTGATTCTAGCGGCCGCAATGAGCAGTTCTTC. It translates to CVTSDSSGRNEQFF.

This clonotype showed up just a few times. The chain is built from TRBV28 and TRBJ1-5, with no clear D. The CDR3 runs 15 residues. Germline V gene sequence: CDR1 MDHEN, CDR2 SYDVKM. Trimming left V 5 bases short and J 7 bases short, with 18 bases between. The CDR3 protein is CASSPYGRGNQPQHF. DNA of the CDR3: TGTGCCAGCAGTCCCTATGGGCGGGGAAACCAGCCCCAGCATTTT.

A word on this clonotype: At one of its ends the junction is not consistent with the germline gene, which may arise from a read error. The rearrangement uses TRBV5-6 and TRBJ2-2; possible D gene TRBD2, 7 bases. The CDR3 totals 16 residues. Germline V lookup: CDR1 SGHDT, CDR2 YYEEEE. The CDR3 bases are TGTGCCAGCAGCTTACTTGCGGGGGCCCTCAGCGGGAAGCTGTTTTTT. Residues: CASSLLAGALSGKLFF. Variable domain in full (rest from reference TRBV5-6 and TRBJ2-2): DAGVTQSPTHLIKTRGQQVTLRCSPKSGHDTVSWYQQALGQGPQFIFQYYEEEERQRGNFPDRFSGHQFPNYSSELNVNALLLGDSALYLCASSLLAGALSGKLFFGEGSRLTVL.